These 23 T cell receptor beta chains were sequenced from one sample in a study of OX40 agonist ivuxolimab in advanced cancers. This table comes from immunoSEQ multiplex PCR, and its TCRdb copy is limited to in-frame clones, with some not included. The sample consists of about 80,000 clones, approximately 90% of them appearing once. The sample consisted of CD4+ or CD8+ T cells sorted from blood, taken in a trial of the OX40 agonist ivuxolimab. These receptors were collected from an adult with an advanced solid tumor such as melanoma, head and neck, liver or kidney cancer.

The chain employs TRBV2 and TRBJ2-3; tentative D call: TRBD2 (6 bases). V lost 2 bases and J lost 4, with 13 bases in between. CDR3 size: 15 residues. Germline V CDR1 and CDR2: SNHLY, FYNNEI. CDR3: CASSEHTGGSDTQYF. DNA for the CDR3: TGTGCCAGCAGTGAACACACAGGAGGGTCAGATACGCAGTATTTT. Combining the CDR3 with reference TRBV2 and TRBJ2-3 gives the whole variable domain EPEVTQTPSHQVTQMGQEVILRCVPISNHLYFYWYRQILGQKVEFLVSFYNNEISEKSEIFDDQFSVERPDGSNFTLKIRSTKLEDSAMYFCASSEHTGGSDTQYFGPGTRLTVL.

As to this clone: Because the CDR3 is missing its conserved closing phenylalanine or tryptophan, this is likely a read error. The V and J genes are TRBV6-5 and TRBJ1-6; D gene ambiguous. The CDR3 length is 11 residues. V was cut by 6 bases and J by 11 bases, with 8 bases left in between. CDR1 is MNHEY and CDR2 is SVGAGI in the germline V gene. CDR3 protein: CASREWTPLHL. The CDR3 nucleotides read TGTGCCAGCAGAGAGTGGACACCCCTCCACCTT.

This clone was detected a few times. The chain is built from TRBV18 and TRBJ2-7; D gene uncertain. Trimming removed 2 bases at V and 7 bases at J, with 12 bases between. CDR1 KGHSH and CDR2 LQKENI come from the germline V gene. The CDR3 is 13 amino acids. CDR3 sequence: CASSPGRFREQYF. The DNA of the CDR3 is TGTGCCAGCTCACCAGGGCGGTTCCGGGAGCAGTACTTC.

This rearrangement joins TRBV6-1 to TRBJ2-1; 8 bases are shared with TRBD1. CDR1 MNHNS and CDR2 SASEGT come from the germline V gene. This CDR3 is 14 amino acids long. V dropped 2 bases and J dropped 4; count of bases not matched to a gene: 1. The CDR3 loop reads CASSERDRYNEQFF. CDR3 nucleotide sequence: TGTGCCAGCAGTGAAAGGGACAGGTACAATGAGCAGTTCTTC.

V is TRBV5-1 and J is TRBJ2-5; D is unclear. CDR3 length: 15 residues. V was trimmed by 0 bases and J by 2 bases, leaving 11 bases between them. From germline, CDR1 is SGHRS and CDR2 YFSETQ. The CDR3 DNA reads TGCGCCAGCAGCTTGGCGACCTGGGGACAAGAGACCCAGTACTTC. It is translated as CASSLATWGQETQYF.

The rearrangement links TRBV5-4 to TRBJ1-4, with D perhaps TRBD1 (6 bases). In germline, CDR1 is SGHNT, CDR2 YYREEE (reference sequence). V lost 4 bases and J lost 6, with 16 bases in between. The CDR3 length is 15 residues. CDR3 loop: CASSRGGQGDEKLFF. The CDR3 DNA is TGTGCCAGCAGCCGGGGGGGGCAGGGTGATGAAAAACTGTTTTTT. The variable domain in full, with the rest retrieved from reference TRBV5-4 and TRBJ1-4, is ETGVTQSPTHLIKTRGQQVTLRCSSQSGHNTVSWYQQALGQGPQFIFQYYREEENGRGNFPPRFSGLQFPNYSSELNVNALELDDSALYLCASSRGGQGDEKLFFGSGTQLSVL.

This chain uses TRBV7-9 with TRBJ1-4; the D gene is possibly TRBD1 (6 bases). CDR1 is SEHNR, CDR2 FQNEAQ, per germline (reference sequence). CDR3 size: 15 residues. V was trimmed by 3 bases and J by 7 bases, leaving 15 bases between them. CDR3 in DNA: TGTGCCAGCAGCTTGCAACAGGGAGAGGGTGAAAAACTGTTTTTT. The encoded protein is CASSLQQGEGEKLFF.

J is TRBJ1-4 and V is TRBV5-5, with TRBD1 as a possible D gene (5 bases). Per the germline V gene, CDR1 is SGHKS and CDR2 is YYEKEE (reference sequence). Trimming pared 3 bases from V and 8 bases from J, leaving 17 bases between. The CDR3 has 15 residues. CDR3 bases: TGTGCCAGCAGCTGGCAGGGTCTGGTTCGAGAAAAACTGTTTTTT. Encoded protein: CASSWQGLVREKLFF.

Only one count was recorded for this clone. The V and J genes are TRBV27 and TRBJ2-3; tentative D call: TRBD2 (5 bases). Trimming cost V 5 bases and J 1 base, with 13 bases left between them. The CDR3 covers 15 residues. Germline lookup yields CDR1 MNHEY and CDR2 SMNVEV (reference sequence). CDR3 residues: CASSLLVGGTDTQYF. CDR3 nucleotide sequence: TGTGCCAGCAGTCTCCTAGTGGGAGGCACAGATACGCAGTATTTT.

CDR3 in amino acids: CASSSWTIDGYTF. CDR3 DNA sequence: TGTGCCAGCAGCTCCTGGACCATCGATGGCTACACCTTC. The J gene is TRBJ1-2, the V gene TRBV5-4, with D hard to call. Germline V gives CDR1 SGHNT, CDR2 YYREEE (reference sequence). The CDR3 totals 13 residues. Trimming cost V 3 bases and J 6 bases, with 12 bases left between them.

The V call is TRBV19, the J call TRBJ1-6, with D possibly matching TRBD1 (5 bases). CDR3 length: 14 amino acids. Trimming pared 2 bases from V and 7 bases from J, leaving 9 bases between. In germline, CDR1 is LNHDA, CDR2 SQIVND (reference sequence). The CDR3 reads CASSIRGNNSPLHF. The DNA of the CDR3 is TGTGCCAGTAGTATACGGGGGAACAATTCACCCCTCCACTTT.

The rearrangement uses TRBV5-8 and TRBJ1-2; D remains ambiguous. The CDR3 runs to 14 residues. V gave up 4 bases and J gave up 4 bases, with 14 bases separating them. Germline V gene sequence: CDR1 SGHTS, CDR2 YDEGEE. CDR3 sequence: CASSRLLRGYGYTF. The CDR3 region has the DNA TGTGCCAGCAGCCGCCTCCTTCGGGGCTATGGCTACACCTTC.

The rearrangement joins TRBV5-1 to TRBJ1-4, with 7 nucleotides matching TRBD1. CDR1 and CDR2 from the germline V gene are SGHRS and YFSETQ. CDR3 length: 15 amino acids. After removal of 0 bases from V and 6 bases from J, the junction contained 5 bases not matched to a gene. CDR3 DNA sequence: TGCGCCAGCAGCTTGGGACAGGGTATGGATGAAAAACTGTTTTTT. Amino acid sequence: CASSLGQGMDEKLFF.

The chain employs TRBV12-5 and TRBJ2-1, with 9 bases lining up with TRBD1. Trimming removed 1 base from V and 3 bases from J; junction bases left unmatched: 1. This CDR3 comprises 15 residues. Per germline, CDR1 LGHNT and CDR2 FRNRAP. CDR3 coding DNA: TGTGCTAGTGGTTTGGGGGACAGGGACTACAATGAGCAGTTCTTC. It specifies CASGLGDRDYNEQFF. Filled out from reference TRBV12-5 and TRBJ2-1, the complete variable domain reads DARVTQTPRHKVTEMGQEVTMRCQPILGHNTVFWYRQTMMQGLELLAYFRNRAPLDDSGMPKDRFSAEMPDATLATLKIQPSEPRDSAVYFCASGLGDRDYNEQFFGPGTRLTVL.

This chain joins TRBV6-5 and TRBJ1-2, with D possibly being TRBD1 (6 bases). The CDR3 extends over 14 amino acids. The V end lost 5 bases, the J end lost 6 bases, and 16 bases lay between the germline ends. The germline gives CDR1 MNHEY, CDR2 SVGAGI. In DNA, the CDR3 is TGTGCCAGCAGTGCCTCGGGGGGCGCGGATGGCTACACCTTC. Amino acids: CASSASGGADGYTF.

V and J are TRBV7-8 and TRBJ2-6, with D possibly matching TRBD2 (5 bases). Germline V gene data show CDR1 as SGHVS and CDR2 as FQNEAQ. Trimming shortened V by 1 base and J by 3 bases, and 13 bases separated the two germline ends. The CDR3 runs 17 residues. CDR3 in amino acids: CASSLGRRGSGANVLTF. CDR3 coding DNA: TGTGCCAGCAGCTTAGGTCGTCGGGGTAGTGGGGCCAACGTCCTGACTTTC.

The chain couples TRBV2 to TRBJ2-7; possible D gene TRBD2, 6 bases. Per the germline V gene, CDR1 is SNHLY and CDR2 is FYNNEI. This CDR3 has 12 residues. Trimming took 7 bases from V and 2 from J, leaving 9 bases between them. DNA of the CDR3: TGTGCCAGCACGGCGGGGACCTACGAGCAGTACTTC. It translates to CASTAGTYEQYF.

The J gene is TRBJ1-1, the V gene TRBV5-1, with TRBD1 matching 8 bases. This CDR3 region has 15 residues. V gave up 0 bases and J gave up 4 bases; unmatched junction bases: 5. The germline CDR1 and CDR2 sequences are SGHRS and YFSETQ. CDR3 sequence reads: CASSLDDRGGTEAFF. In DNA form, the CDR3 reads TGCGCCAGCAGCTTGGATGACAGGGGTGGCACTGAAGCTTTCTTT.

As to this clone: The identical CDR3 is also encoded by other nucleotide sequences in the sample. The rearrangement joins TRBV4-2 to TRBJ1-2; D not certain. The CDR3 runs to 14 residues. Between the trimmed V and J ends, which lost 0 bases and 2 bases, there was a span of 7 bases. Germline CDR1 and CDR2: LGHNA and YNFKEQ. CDR3 DNA: TGTGCCAGCAGCCAAGACAGCAGCAACTATGGCTACACCTTC. It encodes CASSQDSSNYGYTF.

This clone was seen a handful of times. The chain uses TRBV5-4 and TRBJ2-7; 8 bases map to TRBD1. The CDR3 totals 13 residues. Losses at the gene ends were 3 bases for V and 1 base for J; bases not matched to a gene: 0. The germline V gene has CDR1 SGHNT and CDR2 YYREEE (reference sequence). For the CDR3, the DNA is TGTGCCAGCAGCTGGGACAGGTCCTACGAGCAGTACTTC. It translates to CASSWDRSYEQYF.

The chain combines TRBV7-3 with TRBJ2-2, with D possibly being TRBD2 (5 bases). Germline-derived CDR1 and CDR2 are SGHTA and FQGTGA. V lost 5 bases, J lost 5 bases, and 15 bases lay in between. The CDR3 loop spans 15 amino acids. The CDR3 spells CASSVLVGGTGELFF. The DNA for the CDR3 is TGTGCCAGCAGCGTACTAGTTGGTGGAACCGGGGAGCTGTTTTTT.

The chain carries TRBV6-1 and TRBJ2-7, with D possibly being TRBD1 (6 bases). Germline V gives CDR1 MNHNS, CDR2 SASEGT. The V gene lost 11 bases and the J gene lost 6 bases, with 20 bases spanning the gap. The CDR3 contains 13 residues. The chain's CDR3 is CAGRTGIGREQYF. In nucleotides, the CDR3 is TGTGCCGGAAGAACAGGGATCGGTCGCGAGCAGTACTTC.

The rearrangement joins TRBV9 to TRBJ2-1, with D tentatively TRBD1 (6 bases). Between the trimmed V and J ends, which lost 3 bases and 0 bases, there was a span of 10 bases. CDR3 length: 15 residues. Germline-derived CDR1 and CDR2 are SGDLS and YYNGEE. CDR3 in DNA: TGTGCCAGCAGCGACGGGACAAGCTCCTACAATGAGCAGTTCTTC. Translated, it gives CASSDGTSSYNEQFF. The whole variable domain, filled in from reference TRBV9 and TRBJ2-1, reads DSGVTQTPKHLITATGQRVTLRCSPRSGDLSVYWYQQSLDQGLQFLIQYYNGEERAKGNILERFSAQQFPDLHSELNLSSLELGDSALYFCASSDGTSSYNEQFFGPGTRLTVL.